These T cell receptor beta chains were read from a single sample in a study of vaccination and CD4 T cells after COVID-19. Which antigens these TCRs recognize remains unknown. From the PCR reads, TCRdb called clonotypes with MiXCR, one entry per CDR3 protein. The sample lists approximately 7,300 distinct CDR3 sequences, approximately 38% occurring once. Source material: CD4+ T cells from blood, cultured in vitro. The receptors derive from a human donor in good health. Both conserved end residues are part of each CDR3. D genes are given only for firm matches. Expanded clones are given a class, and other clones once, few, many or no size at all.

TRBV7-2,TRBD1,-,TRBJ1-6,CASSTRTAGGSPLHF,TGTGCCAGCAGCACCCGGACAGCAGGGGGTTCACCCCTCCACTTT
TRBV19,-,-,TRBJ1-2,CASSPRRVGRLANYGYTF,TGTGCCAGTAGTCCTCGAAGAGTGGGACGCCTAGCTAACTATGGCTACACCTTC
TRBV7-9,-,few,TRBJ2-2,CASSLGAGNTGELFF,TGTGCCAGCAGCTTAGGGGCAGGCAACACCGGGGAGCTGTTTTTT
TRBV6-2/TRBV6-3,TRBD2,few,TRBJ2-5,CASRRKTSQSPQETQYF,TGTGCCAGCAGACGCAAGACTAGCCAATCCCCCCAAGAGACCCAGTACTTC
TRBV28,TRBD1,-,TRBJ1-3,CASSLIGGKNTIYF,TGTGCCAGCAGTTTAATAGGGGGCAAAAACACCATATATTTT
TRBV27,-,medium-sized,TRBJ1-5,CASSLSGAWGPSNQPQHF,TGTGCCAGCAGTTTATCGGGGGCATGGGGCCCGAGCAATCAGCCCCAGCATTTT
TRBV12-3/TRBV12-4,-,-,TRBJ1-2,CASSPQLIYGYTF,TGTGCCAGCAGTCCACAGCTTATCTATGGCTACACCTTC
TRBV20-1,-,-,TRBJ2-1,CSAQRLGGVVGNEQFF,TGCAGTGCCCAAAGGTTGGGGGGAGTCGTGGGCAATGAGCAGTTCTTC
TRBV4-1,-,-,TRBJ1-4,CASSHSGTGEKLFF,TGCGCCAGCAGCCACTCAGGAACGGGTGAAAAACTGTTTTTT
TRBV7-2,-,-,TRBJ2-5,CASSFFQETQYF,TGTGCCAGCAGCTTCTTCCAAGAGACCCAGTACTTC
TRBV20-1,-,few,TRBJ2-3,CSARDRTRGPGDTQYF,TGCAGTGCTAGAGATCGGACGCGCGGTCCCGGAGATACGCAGTATTTT
TRBV7-7,TRBD2,few,TRBJ2-2,CASSQTSGRDTGELFF,TGTGCCAGCAGCCAGACTAGCGGGAGGGATACCGGGGAGCTGTTTTTT